This T cell receptor (beta chain) stems from a study of T-cell reconstitution after alpha-beta-depleted transplantation in children. Broader study findings: Surviving recipient T cells and intrathymic progenitors accounted for some patients' high TCRbeta diversity at day 60. The authors attributed T-cell counts and diversity one year after transplant mostly to newly produced T cells. Several hundred graft clones that had expanded were reportedly the source of alpha-beta T cells about two months after transplant.

The CDR3 is made up of 12 amino acids. Germline CDR1 DFQATT, CDR2 SNEGSKA (reference sequence). Trimming took off 7 bases at V and 12 bases at J, with 18 bases between the two ends. A library of TCRbeta sequences, prepared with unique molecular identifiers, was generated. MiXCR, run by TCRdb on the PCR reads, gives a single entry per CDR3 protein. The sample has about 980,000 distinct CDR3 sequences; roughly 29% are singletons. A remark on this clonotype: The target antigen is unknown.

The sequence was obtained from a boy in the first two years of life who had a stem cell transplant for SCID, so the T cells may come from the graft donor. V and J are TRBV20-1 and TRBJ2-2; D gene ambiguous. Sample: PBMCs, mostly from graft donor cells, taken 360 days after TCRalphabeta/CD19-depleted stem cell transplant. CDR3 sequence: CSVPDGLGKLFF. For the CDR3, the DNA is TGCAGTGTCCCTGACGGTTTGGGGAAGCTGTTTTTT.